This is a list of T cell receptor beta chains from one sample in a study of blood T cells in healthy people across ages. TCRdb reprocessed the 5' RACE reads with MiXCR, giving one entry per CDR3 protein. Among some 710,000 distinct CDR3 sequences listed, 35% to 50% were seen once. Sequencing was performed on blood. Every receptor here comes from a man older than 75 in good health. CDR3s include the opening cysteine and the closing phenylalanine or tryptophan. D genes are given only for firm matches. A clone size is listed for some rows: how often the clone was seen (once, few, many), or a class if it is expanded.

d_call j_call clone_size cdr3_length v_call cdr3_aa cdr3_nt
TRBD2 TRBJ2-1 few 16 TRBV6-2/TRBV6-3 CASSYPGLAGYNEQFF TGTGCCAGCAGTTACCCGGGACTAGCGGGGTACAATGAGCAGTTCTTC
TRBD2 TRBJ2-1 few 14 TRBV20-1 CSAKNSGGRHEQFF TGCAGTGCCAAGAATAGCGGGGGCCGCCATGAGCAGTTCTTC
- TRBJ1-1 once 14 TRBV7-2 CANSFVQRNTEAFF TGTGCCAACAGCTTTGTACAGAGAAACACTGAAGCTTTCTTT
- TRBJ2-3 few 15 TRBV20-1 CSARDPTPSTDTQYF TGCAGTGCTAGAGATCCAACCCCTAGCACAGATACGCAGTATTTT
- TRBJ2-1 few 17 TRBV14 CASSQDSAYTRRDEQFF TGTGCCAGCAGCCAAGATTCCGCTTACACGCGAAGGGATGAGCAGTTCTTC
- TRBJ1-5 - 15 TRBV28 CASSPPTAVGQPQHF TGTGCCAGCAGTCCCCCTACAGCGGTCGGTCAGCCCCAGCATTTT
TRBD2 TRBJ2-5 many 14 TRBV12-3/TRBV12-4 CASSLTSVRETQYF TGTGCCAGCAGTCTTACTAGCGTCCGGGAGACCCAGTACTTC
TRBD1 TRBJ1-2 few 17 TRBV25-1 CASSELGDRDSRGGYTF TGTGCCAGCAGTGAATTAGGGGACAGGGACAGCCGAGGGGGCTACACCTTC
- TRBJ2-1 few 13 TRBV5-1 CASSSGREGEQFF TGCGCCAGCAGCTCGGGCCGAGAGGGGGAGCAGTTCTTC
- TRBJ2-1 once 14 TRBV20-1 CSASVASSYNEQFF TGCAGTGCTAGTGTGGCTTCCTCCTACAATGAGCAGTTCTTC
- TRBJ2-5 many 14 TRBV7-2 CASSPTAYQETQYF TGTGCCAGCAGCCCAACCGCCTACCAAGAGACCCAGTACTTC
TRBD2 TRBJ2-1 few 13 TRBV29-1 CSVEAGGINEQFF TGCAGCGTTGAAGCGGGAGGGATCAATGAGCAGTTCTTC
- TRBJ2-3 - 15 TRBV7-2 CVSSLGTRYTDTQYF TGTGTCAGCAGCCTAGGGACACGGTATACAGATACGCAGTATTTT
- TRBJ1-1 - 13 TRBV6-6 CASSYSLYTEAFF TGTGCCAGCAGTTACTCGCTATACACTGAAGCTTTCTTT
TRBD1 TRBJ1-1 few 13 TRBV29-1 CSVDSGTGTEAFF TGCAGCGTCGACTCCGGGACAGGAACTGAAGCTTTCTTT
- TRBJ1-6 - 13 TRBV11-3 CASRGPGNSPLHF TGTGCCAGCAGGGGTCCTGGTAATTCACCCCTCCACTTT
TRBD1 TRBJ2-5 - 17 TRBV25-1 CASSEYKGTGAQETQYF TGTGCCAGCAGTGAATATAAGGGGACAGGGGCCCAAGAGACCCAGTACTTC
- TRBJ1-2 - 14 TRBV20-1 CSARAQEGTGGYTF TGCAGTGCTAGAGCACAAGAGGGGACCGGTGGCTACACCTTC
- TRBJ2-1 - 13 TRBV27 CATGVLSYNEQFF TGTGCCACCGGGGTCCTCTCCTACAATGAGCAGTTCTTC
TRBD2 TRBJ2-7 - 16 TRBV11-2 CASSFGTSGAYNEQYF TGTGCCAGCAGCTTTGGGACTAGCGGGGCTTACAATGAGCAGTACTTC
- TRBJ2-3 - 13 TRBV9 CASSRSGTHTQYF TGTGCCAGCAGCCGATCAGGGACCCATACGCAGTATTTT
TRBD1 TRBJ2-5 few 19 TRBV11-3 CASSLGSGTGGIYQETQYF TGTGCCAGCAGCTTAGGCTCCGGGACAGGGGGCATATACCAAGAGACCCAGTACTTC
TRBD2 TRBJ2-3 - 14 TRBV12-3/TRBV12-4 CASSFRAGTDTQYF TGTGCCAGCAGTTTCAGAGCGGGGACAGATACGCAGTATTTT
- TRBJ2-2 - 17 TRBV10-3 CAISARGGGANTGELFF TGTGCCATCAGCGCCCGAGGGGGGGGAGCGAACACCGGGGAGCTGTTTTTT
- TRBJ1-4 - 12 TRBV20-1 CSARKTGEKLFF TGCAGTGCTAGAAAAACGGGTGAAAAACTGTTTTTT
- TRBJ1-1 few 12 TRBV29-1 CSVRLRNTEAFF TGCAGCGTTAGACTAAGGAACACTGAAGCTTTCTTT
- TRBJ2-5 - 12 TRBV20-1 CSAPARKETQYF TGCAGTGCTCCGGCCAGGAAAGAGACCCAGTACTTC
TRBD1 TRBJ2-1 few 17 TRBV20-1 CSARPRGLAGSYNEQFF TGCAGTGCTAGACCAAGGGGGCTAGCCGGCTCCTACAATGAGCAGTTCTTC
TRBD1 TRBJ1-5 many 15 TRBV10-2 CASSNGQGSNQPQHF TGCGCCAGCAGTAATGGACAGGGAAGCAATCAGCCCCAGCATTTT
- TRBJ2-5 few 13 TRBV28 CASSSHFGETQYF TGTGCCAGCAGTTCACATTTCGGGGAGACCCAGTACTTC
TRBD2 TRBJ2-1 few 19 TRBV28 CASSFPRLAGVVRNNEQFF TGTGCCAGCAGTTTCCCCCGACTAGCGGGAGTTGTCCGTAACAATGAGCAGTTCTTC
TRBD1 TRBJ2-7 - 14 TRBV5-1 CASRTGTGQGEQYF TGCGCCAGCAGAACCGGGACAGGGCAGGGAGAGCAGTACTTC
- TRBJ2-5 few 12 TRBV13 CASSEYQETQYF TGTGCCAGCAGCGAGTACCAAGAGACCCAGTACTTC
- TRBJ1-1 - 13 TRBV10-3 CAISESGGAEAFF TGTGCCATCAGTGAGTCTGGGGGGGCGGAAGCTTTCTTT
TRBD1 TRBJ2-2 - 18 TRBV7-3 CASSPRPLTGYRTGELFF TGTGCCAGCAGCCCCCGACCCCTGACAGGGTACCGCACCGGGGAGCTGTTTTTT
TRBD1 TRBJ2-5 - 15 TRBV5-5 CASHPGQGPQETQYF TGTGCCAGCCATCCGGGACAGGGACCCCAAGAGACCCAGTACTTC
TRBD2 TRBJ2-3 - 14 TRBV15 CATSLTSGTDTQYF TGTGCCACCAGTTTGACTAGCGGGACAGATACGCAGTATTTT
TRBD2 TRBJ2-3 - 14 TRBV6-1 CASLTSVGTDTQYF TGTGCCAGTCTAACTAGCGTCGGCACAGATACGCAGTATTTT
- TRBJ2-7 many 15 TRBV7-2 CASSLSGQDLYEQYF TGTGCCAGCAGCTTATCGGGACAAGATCTCTACGAGCAGTACTTC
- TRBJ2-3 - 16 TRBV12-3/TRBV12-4 CASTLWGSGSTDTQYF TGTGCCAGCACCCTCTGGGGCAGCGGTAGCACAGATACGCAGTATTTT
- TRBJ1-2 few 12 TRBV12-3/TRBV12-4 CASSLWGDGYTF TGTGCCAGCAGTTTGTGGGGGGATGGCTACACCTTC
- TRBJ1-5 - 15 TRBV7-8 CASSLDQGSGQPQHF TGTGCCAGCAGCTTAGATCAGGGGTCAGGTCAGCCCCAGCATTTT
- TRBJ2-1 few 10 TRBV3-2 CVTDYNEQFF TGTGTCACGGATTACAATGAGCAGTTCTTC
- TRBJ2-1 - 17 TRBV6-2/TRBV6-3 CASTTHSKASSYNEQFF TGTGCCAGCACCACACATTCAAAGGCCAGCTCCTACAATGAGCAGTTCTTC